Presented here are 5 T cell receptor beta chains from one specimen sequenced in a study of CD8+CD57+ T cells in acquired aplastic anemia. Genomic DNA served as template for TCR beta VDJ and CDR3 profiling. TCRdb redid the calling of the reads with MiXCR, one entry per CDR3 protein. This sample carries hundreds of thousands of distinct CDR3 sequences, about two thirds of them seen once, and the ten largest clones take approximately 3.9%. The source material was sorted CD4+, CD8+, or CD8+CD57+ T cells (not recorded which) from PBMCs. The receptor source for this set is a human donor in good health, serving as a control.

About this clonotype: A much larger clone lies one base from this, so it may be a read error. The CDR3 sequence: CASSYFDSSGNAIYF. As DNA, the CDR3 is TGTGCCAGCAGTTATTTCGACAGTTCTGGAAACGCCATATATTTT. The V call is TRBV6-6, the J call TRBJ1-3; D may be TRBD1 (5 bases). The CDR3 runs to 15 residues. The germline V gene has CDR1 MNHNY and CDR2 SVGAGI (reference sequence).

This clonotype was detected once. The rearrangement uses TRBV20-1 and TRBJ1-5, with 7 bases identical to TRBD1. Germline lookup yields CDR1 DFQATT and CDR2 SNEGSKA (reference sequence). Trimming removed 4 bases from V and 4 bases from J; junction bases left unmatched: 7. This CDR3 has 14 amino acids. The CDR3 loop is CSATEGGRNQPQHF. The CDR3 coding sequence is TGCAGTGCTACTGAAGGGGGCAGAAATCAGCCCCAGCATTTT.

In this sample, this clonotype turned up once. CDR3 protein: CSVGPFENSEQYF. CDR3 sequence (DNA): TGCAGTGTTGGACCGTTTGAAAACTCGGAGCAGTACTTC. V usage is TRBV20-1 and J usage is TRBJ2-7; D gene unclear. Per the germline V gene, CDR1 is DFQATT and CDR2 is SNEGSKA (reference sequence). V was cut by 7 bases and J by 7 bases, with 20 bases left in between. The CDR3 has 13 amino acids.

To note about this clonotype: One end of the junction does not line up with germline, which may come from a read error. The chain links TRBV7-2 to TRBJ2-5, with 7 bases aligning to TRBD2. The germline CDR1 and CDR2 sequences are SGHTA and FQGNSA. This CDR3 is 14 amino acids long. The CDR3 DNA sequence: TGTGCCAGCAGCCAGACGGGGGGAAGCGCGACCCAGTACTTT. This gives the protein CASSQTGGSATQYF.

In the case of this clonotype: An end of the junction differs from the germline gene, which may be a read error. The chain uses TRBV12-3 or TRBV12-4 and TRBJ2-5; 14 bases line up with TRBD2. This CDR3 is 16 amino acids long. The chain's CDR3 is CATSCQTSGGAETQYF. The CDR3, as DNA: TGTGCCACCAGTTGCCAGACTAGCGGGGGGGCGGAGACCCAGTACTTC.